The 8 T cell receptor beta chains presented below share a single source sample, sequenced in a study of OX40 agonist ivuxolimab in advanced cancers. The repertoire was sequenced with immunoSEQ multiplex PCR; TCRdb's copy has only in-frame clones and lacks some. The sample consists of just over 60,000 clones, less than 95% of them appearing once. Specimen: CD4+ or CD8+ T cells sorted from blood, collected in a trial of the OX40 agonist ivuxolimab. Receptors were obtained from an adult with an advanced solid tumor such as melanoma, head and neck, liver or kidney cancer.

In regard to this clone: Relative to the germline gene, one junction end is altered; a read error may explain this. The chain is built from TRBV6-1 and TRBJ1-2; weak D call: TRBD1 (5 bases). CDR3 length equals 12 residues. Germline lookup yields CDR1 MNHNS and CDR2 SASEGT. In nucleotides, the CDR3 is TGTGCCAGCGGTGAGGGGTGGTTTGGCTACACCTTC. It encodes CASGEGWFGYTF.

The chain recombines TRBV28 with TRBJ2-3, with TRBD1 identical over 11 bases. This CDR3 has 16 amino acids. Unmatched junction bases numbered 9, after V lost 6 bases and J lost 4 bases. Germline values: CDR1 MDHEN, CDR2 SYDVKM. The CDR3 here is CASSPPGQGASDTQYF. The CDR3 region has the DNA TGTGCCAGCAGCCCTCCCGGACAGGGGGCTTCAGATACGCAGTATTTT.

The chain has TRBV27 and TRBJ2-7, with a tentative D call TRBD1 (5 bases). The V gene lost 7 bases and the J gene lost 1 base, with 14 bases spanning the gap. This CDR3 region has 14 residues. The germline V gene encodes CDR1 MNHEY and CDR2 SMNVEV (reference sequence). The CDR3, as DNA: TGTGCCAGCACCAAACCCAGGGATTCCTACGAGCAGTACTTC. This gives the protein CASTKPRDSYEQYF.

The CDR3 loop reads CASSEPTGLAGADTQYF. The CDR3 DNA reads as TGTGCCAGCAGTGAACCTACCGGACTAGCGGGAGCAGATACGCAGTATTTT. This chain joins TRBV25-1 and TRBJ2-3, with 13 bases aligning to TRBD2. The CDR3 has 17 amino acids. V shed 2 bases, J shed 4 bases, and the junction held 6 bases outside the gene matches. The germline V gene has CDR1 MGHDK and CDR2 SYGVNS.

This clone has only a few counts. The chain couples TRBV27 to TRBJ2-3; 8 bases line up with TRBD2. Trimming removed 3 bases from V and 0 bases from J; junction bases left unmatched: 8. This CDR3 contains 17 residues. Germline CDR1 reads MNHEY; CDR2 reads SMNVEV (reference sequence). CDR3 DNA: TGTGCCAGCAGTTTTCTACCGCGGGAGGCCAGCACAGATACGCAGTATTTT. Residues: CASSFLPREASTDTQYF.

This rearrangement joins TRBV25-1 to TRBJ2-7, with D perhaps matching TRBD1 (5 bases). Germline CDR1 MGHDK, CDR2 SYGVNS. V was pared by 4 bases and J by 2 bases, with 12 bases between. CDR3 size: 14 residues. In nucleotides, the CDR3 is TGTGCCAGCAGTGGGGGCCGTACCGCCTACGAGCAGTACTTC. Translating gives CASSGGRTAYEQYF.

This clone was found once. The genes are TRBV7-2 and TRBJ1-2, with 10 bases matching TRBD1. Germline values: CDR1 SGHTA, CDR2 FQGNSA. Losses at the gene ends were 3 bases for V and 2 bases for J; bases not matched to a gene: 15. This CDR3 region has 19 residues. The CDR3 protein is CASSFTRGTGESLNYGYTF. For the CDR3, the DNA is TGTGCCAGCAGCTTTACCCGAGGGACAGGGGAATCTTTGAACTATGGCTACACCTTC.

This clone was seen a single time. V is TRBV27 and J is TRBJ1-6; 7 nucleotides match TRBD1. This CDR3 spans 15 amino acids. J lost 4 bases, V lost 3 bases, and 3 bases had no gene match. CDR1 MNHEY and CDR2 SMNVEV come from the germline V gene (reference sequence). The CDR3 coding sequence is TGTGCCAGCAGTTTGCGGGGACAGTATAATTCACCCCTCCACTTT. Translated: CASSLRGQYNSPLHF.